This entry features one T cell receptor beta chain sequence. Its matching antigen is unknown. TCRB transcripts that were expressed got sequenced, as all of the isolated RNA had been reverse transcribed. The repertoire was sequenced with immunoSEQ multiplex PCR; TCRdb's copy has only in-frame clones and lacks some. This sample has approximately 140,000 clones, with 6.9% found just once. Germline V gene lookup returns CDR1 SNHLY and CDR2 FYNNEI. The CDR3 is made up of 15 amino acids. V lost 0 bases and J lost 12; bases outside the gene matches: 11. These data are taken from a study of beta chain features in type 1 diabetes. General study points: In comparison with healthy donors, patients had naive, central memory and Treg TCRB repertoires that appeared more similar.

The chain is built from TRBV2 and TRBJ2-7, with 10 bases lining up with TRBD2. This clonotype was sampled from a woman aged 25 to 45 in good health. The sequencing sample was made of central memory CD4+ T cells from blood. The chain's CDR3 is CASSEAVAGGQKRYF. DNA for the CDR3: TGTGCCAGCAGTGAAGCGGTAGCGGGAGGACAAAAGCGGTACTTC.